The rows below give T cell receptor beta chains drawn from one sample of a study of cytomegalovirus exposure and HLA in healthy donors. TCRdb keeps only in-frame clones here, not all; method: immunoSEQ multiplex PCR. Among 100,000 or so clones listed, 80% to 90% were seen once. The sequenced material came from PBMCs. The receptor set was obtained from a woman under 30 in good health and CMV-seronegative. Both conserved end residues are part of each CDR3. Each record gives: clone size, J gene, D gene, V gene, CDR3 protein. D genes are given only for firm matches. Only some rows state a clone size, as once, few, many or a class for expanded clones.

size: NA
J: TRBJ2-1
D: TRBD2
V: TRBV10-3
CDR3: CAISPSGGPYNEQFF

size: NA
J: TRBJ2-2
D: TRBD1
V: TRBV15
CDR3: CATSRGQGGTGELFF

size: NA
J: TRBJ2-5
D: NA
V: TRBV29-1
CDR3: CSVESPLGLLQQETQYF

size: NA
J: TRBJ2-1
D: NA
V: TRBV19
CDR3: CASSIQPVDNEQFF

size: NA
J: TRBJ2-7
D: NA
V: TRBV30
CDR3: CAWSIWGDSYEQYF

size: NA
J: TRBJ2-3
D: TRBD1
V: TRBV7-2
CDR3: CASSAVGQASTDTQYF

size: NA
J: TRBJ1-2
D: TRBD1
V: TRBV27
CDR3: CASSLSNRGLGYTF

size: NA
J: TRBJ2-7
D: TRBD2
V: TRBV11-2
CDR3: CASSSSGGMYEQYF

size: NA
J: TRBJ1-2
D: TRBD1
V: TRBV7-9
CDR3: CSSSSPTGGVSYGYTF

size: once
J: TRBJ2-3
D: TRBD1
V: TRBV19
CDR3: CASSDRGTDTQYF

size: NA
J: TRBJ2-6
D: NA
V: TRBV7-3
CDR3: CASSRQGSSGANVLTF

size: NA
J: TRBJ1-1
D: NA
V: TRBV29-1
CDR3: CSVVIRGLDTEAFF

size: NA
J: TRBJ1-6
D: NA
V: TRBV13
CDR3: CASSFRPTRHNSPLHF

size: NA
J: TRBJ1-5
D: TRBD1
V: TRBV2
CDR3: CASSRDRASQPQHF

size: once
J: TRBJ2-4
D: NA
V: TRBV4-1
CDR3: CASSLPEDSKAKNIQYF

size: NA
J: TRBJ1-2
D: TRBD1
V: TRBV7-9
CDR3: CASSLDGGQGYNYGYTF

size: NA
J: TRBJ2-3
D: TRBD2
V: TRBV27
CDR3: CASSFLAGSTDTQYF

size: NA
J: TRBJ2-3
D: TRBD1
V: TRBV5-1
CDR3: CASSHGQGSDTQYF

size: NA
J: TRBJ2-7
D: NA
V: TRBV7-9
CDR3: CASSLTQDQQYF

size: NA
J: TRBJ2-7
D: TRBD1
V: TRBV19
CDR3: CASSMDRESDEQYF

size: medium-sized
J: TRBJ2-1
D: TRBD2
V: TRBV6-4
CDR3: CASSASGGSYNEQFF

size: NA
J: TRBJ2-5
D: NA
V: TRBV5-6
CDR3: CASSLVVRGETQYF

size: NA
J: TRBJ2-3
D: NA
V: TRBV7-9
CDR3: CASSLPNAEHTQYF

size: NA
J: TRBJ1-3
D: TRBD1
V: TRBV11-2
CDR3: CASSTDRAGNTIYF

size: once
J: TRBJ1-5
D: NA
V: TRBV11-2
CDR3: CASSPQGGNQPQHF

size: NA
J: TRBJ2-1
D: NA
V: TRBV28
CDR3: CASTGTPTYNEQFF

size: once
J: TRBJ2-7
D: NA
V: TRBV6-6
CDR3: CASSYSMGEVYQQYF

size: NA
J: TRBJ2-1
D: NA
V: TRBV27
CDR3: CASSPFKAGNEQFF

size: NA
J: TRBJ1-6
D: TRBD1
V: TRBV7-2
CDR3: CASSLAGQGNSPLHF

size: NA
J: TRBJ2-4
D: TRBD1
V: TRBV7-2
CDR3: CASSSGGTGINIQYF

size: few
J: TRBJ2-6
D: NA
V: TRBV19
CDR3: CATGLSPPGANVLTF

size: NA
J: TRBJ2-1
D: NA
V: TRBV4-3
CDR3: CASSQDTYDSYNEQFF

size: NA
J: TRBJ2-3
D: NA
V: TRBV6-4
CDR3: CASSLGAGGTDTQYF

size: NA
J: TRBJ2-1
D: TRBD2
V: TRBV19
CDR3: CASSTSGSPYNEQFF

size: NA
J: TRBJ2-1
D: TRBD2
V: TRBV5-1
CDR3: CASSFPTSGPSYNEQFF

size: NA
J: TRBJ2-1
D: TRBD1
V: TRBV10-3
CDR3: CAISDLDRGTHEQFF

size: few
J: TRBJ2-7
D: NA
V: TRBV6-1
CDR3: CASSEGPTGEQYF

size: few
J: TRBJ2-3
D: NA
V: TRBV6-4
CDR3: CASSVSAGSTDTQYF

size: NA
J: TRBJ1-5
D: NA
V: TRBV28
CDR3: CASSLSGGNQPQHF

size: NA
J: TRBJ2-3
D: TRBD2
V: TRBV7-3
CDR3: CASAGGIAGGTDTQYF